This TCR beta chain is from a study of type 1 regulatory T cells. On the study more broadly: T-allo10 is a Tr1-enriched, alloantigen-specific CD4 T cell product made in vitro.

This clonotype occurred once. Its cognate antigen is unknown. The CDR3 extends over 14 amino acids. The V end lost 6 bases, the J end lost 0 bases, and 11 bases lay between the germline ends. Germline V gene data show CDR1 as MNHNS and CDR2 as SASEGT. Points from the study as a whole: Compared with non-type 1 regulatory T cells, type 1 regulatory T cells showed a more restricted TCR repertoire.

MiXCR, applied by TCRdb to the reads, yields one record per CDR3 protein. The repertoire has 68,000 or so distinct CDR3 sequences, around 49% of them found once; the top ten carry less than 2.5%. The sample taken for sequencing was cultured non-Tr1 T cells, either the whole culture or a sorted T cell fraction (not recorded which). The chain uses TRBV6-1 and TRBJ1-1, with unresolved D. The TCR sequence derives from a human donor in good health. The CDR3 sequence: CASSESGVNTEAFF. In DNA, the CDR3 is TGTGCCAGCAGCGAGAGCGGGGTGAACACTGAAGCTTTCTTT.